Below are 21 T cell receptor beta chains sequenced from a single sample in a study of post-analysis software for immune sequencing data. These receptors have no known antigen. Study-wide findings and caveats: Comparison of patients with controls showed about 5 TRBV segments more frequent in patients, TRBV5-6, TRBV5-1 and TRBV20-1 among them.

Unique molecular identifiers featured in each of the TCR beta cDNA libraries. In TCRdb, the PCR reads were re-called with MiXCR into one record per CDR3 protein. The table shows 350,000 to 500,000 distinct CDR3 sequences, with 39% occurring only once. Sequencing was done on a sample of blood. The receptors were sampled from a girl under 10 years old with multiple sclerosis.

This clonotype appeared a few times. This rearrangement joins TRBV7-2 to TRBJ2-5; 7 bases map to TRBD2. Germline CDR1 is SGHTA and CDR2 is FQGNSA. Germline trimming cut 5 bases from V and 5 bases from J; bases unmatched to any gene: 8. This CDR3 is built from 14 residues. The CDR3 is CASSTGLGRETQYF. The CDR3 DNA follows: TGTGCCAGCAGCACTGGACTAGGGAGGGAGACCCAGTACTTC.

The chain joins TRBV7-3 to TRBJ1-5, with 11 bases aligning to TRBD1. The CDR3 has 15 amino acids. The V gene end was trimmed by 5 bases and the J gene end by 5 bases; junction bases not matched to a gene: 5. Looked up from germline, CDR1 is SGHTA and CDR2 is FQGTGA. CDR3 in DNA: TGTGCCAGCAGCGTACGGACAGGGGGCCATCAGCCCCAGCATTTT. Encoded protein: CASSVRTGGHQPQHF.

CDR3 bases: TGCAGTGCTAGACTGCTAGCGGCCCAAGAGACCCAGTACTTC. Translated, it gives CSARLLAAQETQYF. This chain joins TRBV20-1 and TRBJ2-5; 7 bases fit TRBD2. Germline V gene sequence: CDR1 DFQATT, CDR2 SNEGSKA (reference sequence). The CDR3 is 14 residues long. The J segment lost 1 base and the V segment lost 2 bases, leaving 4 bases of the junction unmatched.

This clonotype was seen repeatedly, ten times or more. J is TRBJ2-7 and V is TRBV29-1; the match to TRBD1 covers 8 bases. Germline CDR1 is SQVTM and CDR2 is ANQGSEA. The CDR3 spans 13 residues. The trim removed 6 bases at V and 3 bases at J, leaving 7 bases unmatched. CDR3 protein: CSVVTGGVYEQYF. CDR3 DNA sequence: TGCAGCGTAGTAACAGGGGGTGTCTACGAGCAGTACTTC.

The CDR3 region is CASSSRGAWGYTF. The CDR3, as DNA: TGCGCCAGCAGCTCCCGGGGGGCATGGGGCTACACCTTC. This chain links TRBV5-1 with TRBJ1-2; D perhaps matches TRBD1 (6 bases). V was trimmed by 3 bases and J by 8 bases, leaving 14 bases between them. The V gene's germline CDR1 is SGHRS and CDR2 YFSETQ. The CDR3 contains 13 residues. Complete variable domain (other parts from reference TRBV5-1 and TRBJ1-2): KAGVTQTPRYLIKTRGQQVTLSCSPISGHRSVSWYQQTPGQGLQFLFEYFSETQRNKGNFPGRFSGRQFSNSRSEMNVSTLELGDSALYLCASSSRGAWGYTFGSGTRLTVV.

J is TRBJ1-2 and V is TRBV4-3; D is ambiguous. Germline CDR1 reads LGHNA; CDR2 reads YSLEER. Trimming pared 0 bases from V and 2 bases from J, leaving 10 bases between. The CDR3 totals 15 residues. The CDR3 region has the DNA TGCGCCAGCAGCCAAGATTTACACAGCAACTATGGCTACACCTTC. The encoded protein is CASSQDLHSNYGYTF.

This clonotype appeared a single time. The CDR3: CASSPPGVSGGYNEQFF. The CDR3 DNA reads as TGTGCCAGCAGTCCCCCTGGTGTTAGCGGGGGGTACAATGAGCAGTTCTTC. This chain connects TRBV27 to TRBJ2-1, with 10 bases fitting TRBD2. The CDR3 has 17 amino acids. V was pared by 5 bases and J by 4 bases, with 11 bases of the junction left unmatched. Germline values: CDR1 MNHEY, CDR2 SMNVEV (reference sequence).

This clonotype has only a few counts. This chain uses TRBV11-2 with TRBJ1-1; weak D call: TRBD1 (6 bases). This CDR3 is built from 16 residues. Germline V lookup: CDR1 SGHAT, CDR2 FQNNGV. V was trimmed by 2 bases and J by 3 bases, leaving 16 bases between them. CDR3 bases: TGTGCCAGCAGCTTACGTGCCGGGGGCTTCGACACTGAAGCTTTCTTT. Encoded protein: CASSLRAGGFDTEAFF.

The chain couples TRBV28 to TRBJ2-7; a weak D match, TRBD2 (7 bases). Germline V gene lookup returns CDR1 MDHEN and CDR2 SYDVKM. The CDR3 runs to 11 residues. The ends were cut back, 11 bases at V and 7 bases at J, with 15 bases in the middle. In DNA, the CDR3 is TGTGCCGGCAAAGGGAGGGGGGAGCAGTACTTC. Its protein is CAGKGRGEQYF.

The V call is TRBV6-1, the J call TRBJ2-1; 7 bases map to TRBD1. The J segment lost 3 bases and the V segment lost 1 base, leaving 3 bases of the junction unmatched. CDR1 is MNHNS and CDR2 is SASEGT in the germline V gene. The CDR3 consists of 15 residues. The CDR3 DNA reads TGTGCCAGCAGTGAAGGAGGGGGCCTCTACAATGAGCAGTTCTTC. Amino acids: CASSEGGGLYNEQFF.

The chain links TRBV4-3 to TRBJ2-1, with 14 bases that match TRBD2. The germline V gene has CDR1 LGHNA and CDR2 YSLEER. Trimming cost V 1 base and J 12 bases; bases outside gene matches: 8. The CDR3 length is 16 residues. For the CDR3, the DNA is TGCGCCAGCAGCCAAGGCAGACTAGCGGGAGGGATTGGGCAGTTCTTC. The encoded protein is CASSQGRLAGGIGQFF.

This clonotype was observed a handful of times. This sequence joins TRBV29-1 and TRBJ2-7, with D possibly being TRBD1 or TRBD2 (5 bases each). Germline assignment: CDR1 SQVTM and CDR2 ANQGSEA. The CDR3 is made up of 10 amino acids. Trimming took off 4 bases at V and 5 bases at J, with 6 bases between the two ends. The CDR3 nucleotides are TGCAGCGTTGGAGGGGACGAGCAGTACTTC. Protein sequence: CSVGGDEQYF.

This clonotype was counted a few times. This chain connects TRBV4-2 to TRBJ2-6, with D possibly TRBD1 on 6 matching bases. With 2 bases removed from V and 2 bases from J, the gap between germline ends came to 13 bases. The CDR3 runs 17 residues. Germline lookup yields CDR1 LGHNA and CDR2 YNFKEQ. The CDR3 here is CASSQTQGTPGANVLTF. The CDR3 DNA reads as TGTGCCAGCAGCCAAACTCAGGGGACCCCTGGGGCCAACGTCCTGACTTTC.

This clonotype was observed a few times. This chain's CDR3 is CASSLGAISYGQFF. CDR3 sequence (DNA): TGTGCCAGCAGCCTGGGGGCTATCTCTTACGGGCAGTTCTTC. The chain combines TRBV7-2 with TRBJ2-1; a possible D gene is TRBD1 (6 bases). The CDR3 runs 14 residues. Germline CDR1 and CDR2: SGHTA and FQGNSA. Trimming cost V 5 bases and J 12 bases, with 20 bases left between them.

With respect to this clonotype: This could be a read error, since a much larger clone is one nucleotide away. The gene calls are TRBV7-4 and TRBJ2-7; D unresolved. CDR1 and CDR2 (germline): SGHVT, SQSDAQ. There are 15 residues in the CDR3. The germline V and J ends were trimmed by 10 bases and 3 bases, with 22 bases remaining between them. The CDR3 sequence: CAINPNQIYFYEQYF. The CDR3, as DNA: TGTGCCATCAACCCGAATCAAATATACTTCTACGAGCAGTACTTC.

This clonotype was counted only a few times. This sequence joins TRBV28 and TRBJ1-5; 9 nucleotides line up with TRBD1. After removal of 3 bases from V and 5 bases from J, the junction contained 5 bases not matched to a gene. This CDR3 has 15 residues. The germline V gene has CDR1 MDHEN and CDR2 SYDVKM. CDR3 amino acids: CASSFPGQGYQPQHF. In DNA form, the CDR3 reads TGTGCCAGCAGTTTCCCGGGACAGGGATATCAGCCCCAGCATTTT. Full variable domain (missing parts from reference TRBV28 and TRBJ1-5): DVKVTQSSRYLVKRTGEKVFLECVQDMDHENMFWYRQDPGLGLRLIYFSYDVKMKEKGDIPEGYSVSREKKERFSLILESASTNQTSMYLCASSFPGQGYQPQHFGDGTRLSIL.

The chain joins TRBV4-2 to TRBJ2-7; a possible D gene is TRBD2 (7 bases). V gave up 1 base and J gave up 5 bases, with 12 bases separating them. This CDR3 spans 14 amino acids. Germline CDR1 LGHNA, CDR2 YNFKEQ. The CDR3 DNA reads TGTGCCAGCAGCCAAGGGGAGGGGGACGACGAGCAGTACTTC. Protein: CASSQGEGDDEQYF.

The chain links TRBV24-1 to TRBJ1-2, with D hard to call. V dropped 0 bases and J dropped 7 bases, with 8 bases sitting between them. This CDR3 has 13 residues. In germline, CDR1 is KGHDR, CDR2 SFDVKD. CDR3 sequence: CATSDLEVSGYTF. CDR3 coding DNA: TGTGCCACCAGTGATTTGGAGGTCTCTGGCTACACCTTC.

This clonotype was picked up a small number of times. This chain links TRBV28 with TRBJ2-7, with TRBD1 identical over 8 bases. V was clipped by 1 base and J by 7 bases; unmatched bases: 12. Germline V gene lookup returns CDR1 MDHEN and CDR2 SYDVKM. The CDR3 is made up of 16 amino acids. The CDR3 is CASSLSHDRGEMEQYF. DNA for the CDR3: TGTGCCAGCAGTTTATCCCACGACAGGGGCGAGATGGAGCAGTACTTC.

The V gene is TRBV4-2, the J gene TRBJ1-1; a weak D match, TRBD1 (5 bases). CDR1 and CDR2 from the germline V gene are LGHNA and YNFKEQ. The ends were cut back, 1 base at V and 7 bases at J, with 13 bases in the middle. The CDR3 totals 14 residues. The CDR3 nucleotides read TGTGCCAGCAGCCAAGTTCTTCAGGACATTGAAGCTTTCTTT. This gives the protein CASSQVLQDIEAFF.

V gene TRBV6-6 combines with J gene TRBJ1-5; the D gene is possibly TRBD1 (5 bases). CDR1 is MNHNY, CDR2 SVGAGI, per germline (reference sequence). V was pared by 8 bases and J by 2 bases, with 22 bases between. This CDR3 is 17 amino acids long. CDR3 in DNA: TGTGCCAGCGGTCAACACAAGCTGGGGACGGGCAATCAGCCCCAGCATTTT. This translates into CASGQHKLGTGNQPQHF.